This T cell receptor (beta chain) was documented in a study of blood T cell repertoires in COVID-19. This clone has just one count. TCRdb's copy holds only in-frame clones and misses some; the assay was immunoSEQ multiplex PCR. The repertoire holds 150,000 to 200,000 clones, with about four fifths as singletons. The CDR3 extends over 14 amino acids. CDR1 and CDR2 (germline): SEHNR, FQNEAQ (reference sequence). Trimming stripped 1 base from V and 3 bases from J, with 7 bases between. Sequenced material: PBMCs or T cells enriched from blood (not recorded which). This chain links TRBV7-9 with TRBJ2-1; weak D call: TRBD1 (6 bases). The source of this sequence is a man aged 35 to 55 who had recovered from COVID-19. CDR3 sequence (DNA): TGTGCCAGCAGCTTAGGGGGGCTCTACAATGAGCAGTTCTTC. Its translation is CASSLGGLYNEQFF.